These 18 T cell receptor beta chains originate from one sample sequenced in a study of blood T cell repertoires in COVID-19. Clones were sequenced by immunoSEQ multiplex PCR, and TCRdb holds only the in-frame ones, with some missing. The sample lists roughly 250,000 clones; 70% to 90% were seen once. Sequenced input: peripheral blood. The receptor set was obtained from a man aged 35-49 years with acute or convalescent COVID-19.

CDR3 protein: CATTGGGSTDTQYF. The CDR3 DNA sequence: TGTGCCACCACTGGGGGGGGTAGCACAGATACGCAGTATTTT. V gene TRBV10-3 combines with J gene TRBJ2-3, with 7 bases fitting TRBD2. Germline trimming cut 10 bases from V and 0 bases from J; bases unmatched to any gene: 7. Germline loops: CDR1 ENHRY, CDR2 SYGVKD. The CDR3 is 14 amino acids.

J is TRBJ1-5 and V is TRBV3-1 (or the pseudogene TRBV3-2); D unclear. V lost 2 bases to trimming and J lost 4 bases, with 6 bases between them. The CDR3 extends over 13 amino acids. Per germline, CDR1 LGHDT and CDR2 YNNKEL (reference sequence). DNA of the CDR3: TGTGCCAGCAGCCAAAGGACTAATCAGCCCCAGCATTTT. Translation gives CASSQRTNQPQHF.

The chain couples TRBV7-9 to TRBJ1-6; TRBD1 aligns across 7 bases. Germline-derived CDR1 and CDR2 are SEHNR and FQNEAQ (reference sequence). This CDR3 comprises 13 residues. J gave up 14 bases and V 4 bases, and 8 bases lay outside the gene matches. CDR3 coding DNA: TGTGCCAGCAGCTCGGGACAGCTGGACACCCTCCACTTT. This codes for CASSSGQLDTLHF.

The chain employs TRBV5-4 and TRBJ1-1; the match to TRBD1 covers 8 bases. CDR1 and CDR2 from the germline V gene are SGHNT and YYREEE (reference sequence). The CDR3 is made up of 16 amino acids. V shed 7 bases and J 0 bases; nucleotides not matched to a gene: 11. The CDR3 bases are TGTGCCAGCCACCCAGGGGGCAGCCTAATGAACACTGAAGCTTTCTTT. The encoded protein is CASHPGGSLMNTEAFF.

The gene calls are TRBV6-5 and TRBJ2-7; D might be TRBD2 (5 bases). CDR1 is MNHEY, CDR2 SVGAGI, per germline. The CDR3 runs to 14 residues. Trimming pared 10 bases from V and 5 bases from J, leaving 21 bases between. For the CDR3, the DNA is TGTGCCACCCAAATGACTACCCCCGGGGACGAGCAGTACTTC. This translates into CATQMTTPGDEQYF.

The genes are TRBV23-1 and TRBJ2-7; the D gene is possibly TRBD1 (6 bases). TRBV23-1 falls under the ORF class, with uncertain function. The CDR3 has 15 residues. The V end was cut by 4 bases, the J end by 0 bases, with 13 bases between. The CDR3 nucleotides read TGCGCCAGCAGTCGGCCGGGACAAAGCTCCTACGAGCAGTACTTC. Its protein is CASSRPGQSSYEQYF.

The chain carries TRBV16 and TRBJ2-7; 9 bases align to TRBD1. The ends lost 4 bases at V and 4 bases at J; junction bases unmatched: 8. CDR1 and CDR2 (germline): KGHSY, FQNENV. This CDR3 comprises 15 residues. CDR3 DNA sequence: TGTGCCAGCAGCCCAAGGGACAGGGCGCTTTACGAGCAGTACTTC. The encoded protein is CASSPRDRALYEQYF. Full variable domain (rest looked up from reference TRBV16 and TRBJ2-7): GEEVAQTPKHLVRGEGQKAKLYCAPIKGHSYVFWYQQVLKNEFKFLISFQNENVFDETGMPKERFSAKCLPNSPCSLEIQATKLEDSAVYFCASSPRDRALYEQYFGPGTRLTVT.

The chain joins TRBV6-5 to TRBJ2-7; 8 bases align to TRBD1. The CDR3 contains 14 residues. V gave up 6 bases and J gave up 2 bases; unmatched junction bases: 6. Germline CDR1 and CDR2: MNHEY and SVGAGI. In DNA, the CDR3 is TGTGCCAGCAGGGCTACAGGGGGTCCCTACGAGCAGTACTTC. This sequence encodes CASRATGGPYEQYF.

The chain links TRBV27 to TRBJ1-4; TRBD1 agrees at 8 bases. Trimming took 6 bases from V and 5 from J; bases not matched to a gene: 5. Germline lookup yields CDR1 MNHEY and CDR2 SMNVEV (reference sequence). This CDR3 spans 14 amino acids. Here the CDR3 DNA reads TGTGCCAGCAGGACAGGGGCGGTGAATGAAAAACTGTTTTTT. This codes for CASRTGAVNEKLFF.

The chain is built from TRBV29-1 and TRBJ1-2; D is perhaps TRBD1 (6 bases). CDR1 and CDR2 (germline): SQVTM, ANQGSEA. The CDR3 spans 13 residues. With 3 bases removed from V and 8 bases from J, the gap between germline ends came to 16 bases. CDR3 sequence: CSVEDNREGGYTF. CDR3 DNA: TGCAGCGTTGAGGACAACAGGGAGGGAGGCTACACCTTC.

This rearrangement joins TRBV4-1 to TRBJ1-1; tentative D call: TRBD1 (6 bases). This CDR3 comprises 17 residues. V lost 6 bases and J 7 bases, leaving 27 bases between the germline ends. Germline CDR1 and CDR2: MGHRA and YSYEKL. The CDR3 sequence is CASSLRLAVRGNGEAFF. The DNA for the CDR3 is TGCGCCAGCAGTCTAAGGTTGGCAGTGAGGGGGAACGGTGAAGCTTTCTTT.

This clone was seen more than once but under ten times. The chain recombines TRBV2 with TRBJ1-1; weak D call: TRBD1 (5 bases). CDR3 length equals 14 residues. Germline CDR1 SNHLY, CDR2 FYNNEI. Trimming stripped 1 base from V and 5 bases from J, with 11 bases between. DNA for the CDR3: TGTGCCAGCAGTGAAGAGAGAGCAGGGACTGAAGCTTTCTTT. Protein: CASSEERAGTEAFF. The full variable domain, in which reference TRBV2 and TRBJ1-1 provide the parts outside the CDR3, is EPEVTQTPSHQVTQMGQEVILRCVPISNHLYFYWYRQILGQKVEFLVSFYNNEISEKSEIFDDQFSVERPDGSNFTLKIRSTKLEDSAMYFCASSEERAGTEAFFGQGTRLTVV.

This CDR3 is CASSSLKGGYEQYF. The CDR3 region has the DNA TGTGCCAGCAGCTCCTTAAAAGGGGGCTACGAGCAGTACTTC. V is TRBV7-9 and J is TRBJ2-7; perhaps TRBD1 as D (6 bases). The germline gives CDR1 SEHNR, CDR2 FQNEAQ (reference sequence). The CDR3 extends over 14 amino acids. V lost 4 bases, J lost 3 bases, and 13 bases lay in between.

This clone was detected a few times. The CDR3 reads CASSLSGVNEQFF. The CDR3 nucleotides read TGTGCCAGCAGCTTAAGCGGGGTGAATGAGCAGTTCTTC. V gene TRBV7-2 combines with J gene TRBJ2-1; 7 bases line up with TRBD2. This CDR3 comprises 13 residues. Losses at the gene ends were 2 bases for V and 7 bases for J; bases not matched to a gene: 2. In germline, CDR1 is SGHTA, CDR2 FQGNSA.

This clone was counted only a few times. The chain is built from TRBV19 and TRBJ1-3; D is undetermined. Looked up from germline, CDR1 is LNHDA and CDR2 is SQIVND (reference sequence). This CDR3 has 16 amino acids. Deletions cut 3 bases from V and 2 bases from J, with 14 bases between. CDR3 in DNA: TGTGCCAGTAGTATGGTGGAGAGGATCGCTGGAAACACCATATATTTT. It specifies CASSMVERIAGNTIYF.

This chain links TRBV5-4 with TRBJ1-6; D is possibly TRBD1 (5 bases). The CDR3 is 16 amino acids. Trimming removed 0 bases at V and 3 bases at J, with 10 bases between. Germline V gene data show CDR1 as SGHNT and CDR2 as YYREEE (reference sequence). This CDR3 reads CASSLARASYNSPLHF. The CDR3 region has the DNA TGTGCCAGCAGCTTGGCCAGGGCCAGCTATAATTCACCCCTCCACTTT.

J is TRBJ2-6 and V is TRBV6-5, with D possibly matching TRBD1 (5 bases). This CDR3 is built from 14 residues. Trimming took 8 bases from V and 3 from J, leaving 11 bases between them. CDR1 is MNHEY and CDR2 is SVGAGI in the germline V gene. CDR3 coding DNA: TGTGCCAGCGTACAGGTCGGTGGGGCCAACGTCCTGACTTTC. It yields the protein CASVQVGGANVLTF.

This clone was seen a handful of times. The chain employs TRBV28 and TRBJ1-1; TRBD1 might be the D (5 bases). This CDR3 contains 14 residues. CDR1 is MDHEN, CDR2 SYDVKM, per germline. The germline V and J ends were trimmed by 6 bases and 6 bases, with 17 bases remaining between them. CDR3 protein: CASSQNAGRPEAFF. The CDR3 DNA reads as TGTGCCAGCAGCCAAAACGCAGGGAGGCCTGAAGCTTTCTTT.